This T cell receptor beta chain appears in the sequencing data of a study of human T cells and chemical hapten exposure. Using its own MiXCR run on the RACE reads, TCRdb lists one record per CDR3 protein. The repertoire includes 120,000 or so distinct CDR3 sequences, 10% to 12% of them detected once, and under 2.5% sits in the top ten. Germline lookup yields CDR1 MNHNS and CDR2 SASEGT. The CDR3 has 14 amino acids. Trimming took 2 bases from V and 0 from J, leaving 5 bases between them. Time point here: patch test 3, about 24 weeks after DPC sensitization. Treatment reported: therapeutic diphenylcyclopropenone sensitization with weekly scalp DPC.

Source: whole blood, taken in connection with sensitization to the hapten diphenylcyclopropenone (DPC). This chain connects TRBV6-1 to TRBJ1-3, with D uncertain. The source of this sequence is a woman between 50 and 59 years old with alopecia areata. Some clones in this sample may be carry-over from other donors' samples. As DNA, the CDR3 is TGTGCCAGCAGTGAATCTACCTCTGGAAACACCATATATTTT. Protein sequence: CASSESTSGNTIYF.